This TCR beta chain was sequenced for a study of T cells in Graves' hyperthyroidism and ophthalmopathy. Looking at the study overall: Sampling of peripheral blood happened at initial diagnosis, prior to any treatment.

Uncontrolled infections, other autoimmune diseases, pregnancy or lactation led to exclusion of patients. From germline, CDR1 is DFQATT and CDR2 SNEGSKA (reference sequence). The CDR3 length is 15 residues. V was trimmed by 5 bases and J by 3 bases, leaving 16 bases between them. A word on this clonotype: What it binds is unknown.

Study-level points and caveats: The model identified upcoming ophthalmopathy a median approximately six months ahead of onset. Most thyroid clonotypes that were expanded above 0.001 also turned up in blood.

Researchers amplified the TCR beta CDR3 regions from RNA transcripts. A first-round RT-PCR of the TCR CDR3 used the HTBI primer set. One entry per CDR3 protein results from TCRdb running MiXCR on the multiplex PCR reads. The sample has about 570,000 distinct CDR3 sequences, approximately 15% seen once; the top ten hold approximately 13%. The chain is built from TRBV20-1 and TRBJ1-4; D gene unclear. This sequence originates from a woman between 35 and 50 years old with Graves' hyperthyroidism. Sequencing was done on a sample of blood. In DNA form, the CDR3 reads TGCAGTGCTGAGGGCAGGAGGAGGTCTAATGAAAAACTGTTTTTT. Amino acids: CSAEGRRRSNEKLFF.